What follows are 19 T cell receptor beta chains derived from one specimen sequenced in a study of human T cells and chemical hapten exposure. The time point was: patch test 1, 2 weeks after DPC sensitization. Documented treatment: therapeutic diphenylcyclopropenone sensitization with weekly scalp DPC. TCRdb recomputed calls from the RACE reads with MiXCR, one row per CDR3 protein. The data show 80,000 to 100,000 distinct CDR3 sequences, approximately 8% seen once. The sequences come from whole blood, collected in connection with sensitization to the hapten diphenylcyclopropenone (DPC). These receptors all stem from a woman aged 25 to 39 with alopecia areata. Some clones in this sample may be carry-over from other donors' samples.

Of note for this clonotype: It may be a read error: a sequence one base away is much more abundant. The rearrangement uses TRBV19 and TRBJ2-3; 7 positions match TRBD1. V trimming: 4 bases; J trimming: 0 bases; junction bases outside the gene matches: 4. CDR1 is LNHDA and CDR2 is SQIVND in the germline V gene (reference sequence). The CDR3 runs 15 residues. CDR3 in amino acids: CASSRDSPSTDTQYF. Written as DNA, the CDR3 is TGTGCCAGTAGTAGGGACAGCCCTAGCACAGATACGCAGTATTTT.

In this sample, this clonotype turned up many times. The CDR3 DNA reads TGTGCCAGCTCACCGGGACAGGGGGTCCGAAGCTCTGGAAACACCATATATTTT. Translated: CASSPGQGVRSSGNTIYF. The chain recombines TRBV18 with TRBJ1-3, with 11 positions matching TRBD1. This CDR3 is built from 18 residues. From germline, CDR1 is KGHSH and CDR2 LQKENI. V shed 3 bases, J shed 0 bases, and the junction held 7 bases outside the gene matches.

This clonotype was counted many times. V usage is TRBV6-6 and J usage is TRBJ2-3; D possibly corresponds to TRBD1 (5 bases). CDR3 size: 13 residues. V was shortened by 2 bases and J by 7 bases, with 10 bases between the two germline ends. Germline V lookup: CDR1 MNHNY, CDR2 SVGAGI (reference sequence). The CDR3 loop is CASSYDLGHTQYF. CDR3 DNA sequence: TGTGCCAGCAGTTACGATCTGGGGCATACGCAGTATTTT.

This clonotype has a count of ten or more. The chain links TRBV27 to TRBJ1-5; weak D call: TRBD1 (5 bases). CDR3 length equals 15 residues. In germline, CDR1 is MNHEY, CDR2 SMNVEV (reference sequence). The ends were cut back, 2 bases at V and 5 bases at J, with 13 bases in the middle. CDR3 DNA: TGTGCCAGCAGTTTAGGTTCGCGAGGGGATCAGCCCCAGCATTTT. Its protein product is CASSLGSRGDQPQHF.

This clonotype was seen a handful of times. For the CDR3, the DNA is TGTGCCAGCAGTTACCCAGAGCCCCAGCATTTT. This encodes CASSYPEPQHF. V is TRBV6-6 and J is TRBJ1-5; no definite D call. The V end was cut by 2 bases, the J end by 8 bases, with 4 bases between. CDR3 size: 11 residues. Germline values: CDR1 MNHNY, CDR2 SVGAGI (reference sequence).

Notes on this clonotype: With a much larger clone just one base away, this may be a read error. The chain recombines TRBV5-4 with TRBJ2-2; D perhaps matches TRBD1 (5 bases). Germline assignment: CDR1 SGHNT and CDR2 YYREEE (reference sequence). The CDR3 covers 13 residues. Trimming took off 3 bases at V and 6 bases at J, with 9 bases between the two ends. CDR3 region: CASSSGCSGELFF. The DNA for the CDR3 is TGTGCCAGCAGCTCAGGGTGTTCCGGGGAGCTGTTTTTT.

The chain carries TRBV5-6 and TRBJ2-1, with 7 positions matching TRBD2. V lost 3 bases to trimming and J lost 2 bases; unmatched junction nucleotides: 2. Germline-derived CDR1 and CDR2 are SGHDT and YYEEEE. There are 14 residues in the CDR3. The CDR3 spells CASSSAGAYNEQFF. CDR3 in DNA: TGTGCCAGCAGCTCCGCGGGGGCCTACAATGAGCAGTTCTTC.

V and J are TRBV20-1 and TRBJ1-2; TRBD1 agrees at 10 bases. There are 16 residues in the CDR3. Germline CDR1 reads DFQATT; CDR2 reads SNEGSKA (reference sequence). With V trimmed by 1 base and J by 8 bases, 13 bases remained unmatched. The CDR3 reads CSARVDRGSCSGGYTF. DNA of the CDR3: TGCAGTGCTAGAGTGGACAGGGGGAGTTGTAGTGGAGGCTACACCTTC.

The table lists this clonotype with many counts. Here the CDR3 DNA reads TGCGCCAGCAGCTTGACGATTTTGACAGGGGGCATAACCTACGAGCAGTACTTC. This gives the protein CASSLTILTGGITYEQYF. The chain has TRBV5-1 and TRBJ2-7; 10 bases agree with TRBD1. Germline CDR1 is SGHRS and CDR2 is YFSETQ. The CDR3 covers 18 residues. Germline trimming cut 1 base from V and 2 bases from J; bases unmatched to any gene: 12.

This chain joins TRBV5-1 and TRBJ1-3; D is uncertain. Looked up from germline, CDR1 is SGHRS and CDR2 is YFSETQ. The germline V and J ends were trimmed by 4 bases and 0 bases, with 14 bases remaining between them. The CDR3 consists of 16 residues. CDR3 sequence reads: CASSPRLGNSGNTIYF. DNA of the CDR3: TGCGCCAGCAGCCCCCGGCTGGGGAACTCTGGAAACACCATATATTTT.

This clonotype has at least ten counts. The chain links TRBV20-1 to TRBJ2-3; tentatively, D is TRBD1 (5 bases). Germline CDR1 reads DFQATT; CDR2 reads SNEGSKA (reference sequence). The CDR3 extends over 13 amino acids. V gave up 1 base and J gave up 3 bases, with 8 bases separating them. CDR3 protein: CSARAAGTDTQYF. Here the CDR3 DNA reads TGCAGTGCTAGAGCGGCAGGGACAGATACGCAGTATTTT.

This chain links TRBV18 with TRBJ2-1; D is undetermined. V gave up 0 bases and J gave up 3 bases, with 3 bases separating them. The CDR3 length is 13 residues. Per germline, CDR1 KGHSH and CDR2 LQKENI. CDR3 amino acids: CASSPPFYNEQFF. In DNA form, the CDR3 reads TGTGCCAGCTCACCACCCTTCTACAATGAGCAGTTCTTC.

This clonotype has ten or more counts. The genes are TRBV6-1 and TRBJ2-5, with a tentative D call TRBD2 (6 bases). CDR3 length: 15 amino acids. Germline loops: CDR1 MNHNS, CDR2 SASEGT. Trimming took 2 bases from V and 0 from J, leaving 10 bases between them. The CDR3 loop reads CASSELGGDQETQYF. The CDR3, as DNA: TGTGCCAGCAGTGAATTGGGCGGGGACCAAGAGACCCAGTACTTC.

The V and J genes are TRBV7-6 and TRBJ2-3; tentative D call: TRBD2 (6 bases). Germline V CDR1 and CDR2: SGHVS, FNYEAQ. V lost 2 bases and J 2 bases, leaving 17 bases between the germline ends. This CDR3 has 17 residues. CDR3 sequence (DNA): TGTGCCAGCAGCTTAAATGGCGGGGCGAATCCCACAGATACGCAGTATTTT. It specifies CASSLNGGANPTDTQYF.

In this sample, this clonotype turned up many times. The V gene is TRBV7-9, the J gene TRBJ1-1; 7 bases align to TRBD1. V shed 1 base, J shed 4 bases, and the junction held 6 bases outside the gene matches. CDR1 is SEHNR, CDR2 FQNEAQ, per germline (reference sequence). The CDR3 is made up of 15 amino acids. The CDR3 spells CASSLDTGVVTEAFF. CDR3 nucleotides: TGTGCCAGCAGCTTAGATACAGGGGTTGTCACTGAAGCTTTCTTT.

A few counts support this clonotype. The chain has TRBV9 and TRBJ2-3, with D perhaps TRBD2 (6 bases). The CDR3 spans 15 residues. Germline assignment: CDR1 SGDLS and CDR2 YYNGEE. Trimming removed 1 base at V and 5 bases at J, with 14 bases between. As DNA, the CDR3 is TGTGCCAGCAGCGTACTCCCGGGGGTTGGAGATACGCAGTATTTT. This sequence encodes CASSVLPGVGDTQYF.

This clonotype appeared many times. The chain has TRBV9 and TRBJ2-2, with D uncertain. CDR3 length: 11 amino acids. The germline CDR1 and CDR2 sequences are SGDLS and YYNGEE. V shed 6 bases and J shed 4 bases, with 4 bases lying between them. CDR3: CASTRTGELFF. The CDR3 DNA sequence: TGTGCCAGCACTCGCACCGGGGAGCTGTTTTTT.

This clonotype was seen a few times. V and J are TRBV3-1 and TRBJ1-6; D possibly corresponds to TRBD1 (6 bases). Germline V lookup: CDR1 LGHDT, CDR2 YNNKEL (reference sequence). The CDR3 contains 14 residues. The V and J ends lost 1 base and 8 bases respectively, with 9 bases between them. The chain's CDR3 is CASSQGTDDSPLHF. In DNA, the CDR3 is TGTGCCAGCAGCCAAGGGACAGACGATTCACCCCTCCACTTT.

This clonotype has at least ten counts. The chain couples TRBV7-9 to TRBJ1-1, with TRBD1 matching 7 bases. The CDR3 has 14 residues. Germline V gives CDR1 SEHNR, CDR2 FQNEAQ (reference sequence). J gave up 3 bases and V 5 bases, and 6 bases lay outside the gene matches. The CDR3 coding sequence is TGTGCCAGCAGCCGACAGGGAGGTGACACTGAAGCTTTCTTT. Translating gives CASSRQGGDTEAFF.